What follows are 3 T cell receptor beta chains derived from one specimen sequenced in a study of cytomegalovirus exposure and HLA in healthy donors. The study ran its PCR with 60 Vbeta and 13 Jbeta primers. The repertoire was sequenced with immunoSEQ multiplex PCR; TCRdb's copy has only in-frame clones and lacks some. The sample records roughly 100,000 clones, approximately 82% being singletons. The sequenced material came from PBMCs. The receptors originated from a man in his forties or fifties in good health and CMV-seropositive.

The V call is TRBV6-1, the J call TRBJ1-4; 10 bases agree with TRBD1. The CDR3 runs to 15 residues. After removal of 6 bases from V and 3 bases from J, the junction contained 4 bases not matched to a gene. The V gene's germline CDR1 is MNHNS and CDR2 SASEGT. The chain's CDR3 is CASRRQGAANEKLFF. The CDR3 coding sequence is TGTGCCAGCAGGCGACAGGGGGCAGCTAATGAAAAACTGTTTTTT.

The J gene is TRBJ2-6, the V gene TRBV5-6; the match to TRBD1 covers 7 bases. The V and J ends lost 3 bases and 4 bases, in that order; junction bases with no gene match: 13. Germline V gene sequence: CDR1 SGHDT, CDR2 YYEEEE. This CDR3 region has 18 residues. The DNA of the CDR3 is TGTGCCAGCAGCTCCCGTTGGAGGACAGGATCGGGGGCCAACGTCCTGACTTTC. It translates to CASSSRWRTGSGANVLTF.

The chain has TRBV11-2 and TRBJ2-5; 7 bases align to TRBD2. This CDR3 has 16 amino acids. V was pared by 0 bases and J by 4 bases, with 8 bases of the junction left unmatched. CDR1 and CDR2 from the germline V gene are SGHAT and FQNNGV. The CDR3 reads CASSLEGGRAIETQYF. CDR3 coding DNA: TGTGCCAGCAGCTTAGAGGGTGGGAGGGCGATAGAGACCCAGTACTTC.